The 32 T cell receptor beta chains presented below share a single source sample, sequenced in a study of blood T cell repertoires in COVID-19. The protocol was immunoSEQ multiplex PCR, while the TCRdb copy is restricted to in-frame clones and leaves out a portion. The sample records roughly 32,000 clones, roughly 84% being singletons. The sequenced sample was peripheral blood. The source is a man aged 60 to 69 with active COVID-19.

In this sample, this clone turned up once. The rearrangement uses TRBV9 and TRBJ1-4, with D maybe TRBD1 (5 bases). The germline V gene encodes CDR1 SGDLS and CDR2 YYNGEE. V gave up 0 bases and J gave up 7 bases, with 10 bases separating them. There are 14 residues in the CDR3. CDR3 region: CASSVGRGSEKLFF. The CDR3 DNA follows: TGTGCCAGCAGCGTAGGGAGGGGTAGTGAAAAACTGTTTTTT.

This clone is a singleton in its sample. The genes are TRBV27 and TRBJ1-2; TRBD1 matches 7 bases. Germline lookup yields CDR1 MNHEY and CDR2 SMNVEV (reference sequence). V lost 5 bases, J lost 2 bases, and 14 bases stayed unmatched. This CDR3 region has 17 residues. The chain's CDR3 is CASSPTHAGGQNYGYTF. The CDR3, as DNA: TGTGCCAGCAGTCCCACCCACGCAGGGGGGCAAAACTATGGCTACACCTTC.

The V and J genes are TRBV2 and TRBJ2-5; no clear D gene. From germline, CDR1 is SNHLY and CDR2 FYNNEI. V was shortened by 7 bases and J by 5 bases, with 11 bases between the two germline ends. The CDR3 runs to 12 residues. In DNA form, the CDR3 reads TGTGCCAGCAAGGTCCTAGAGGAGACCCAGTACTTC. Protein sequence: CASKVLEETQYF. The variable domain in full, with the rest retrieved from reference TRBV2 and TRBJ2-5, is EPEVTQTPSHQVTQMGQEVILRCVPISNHLYFYWYRQILGQKVEFLVSFYNNEISEKSEIFDDQFSVERPDGSNFTLKIRSTKLEDSAMYFCASKVLEETQYFGPGTRLLVL.

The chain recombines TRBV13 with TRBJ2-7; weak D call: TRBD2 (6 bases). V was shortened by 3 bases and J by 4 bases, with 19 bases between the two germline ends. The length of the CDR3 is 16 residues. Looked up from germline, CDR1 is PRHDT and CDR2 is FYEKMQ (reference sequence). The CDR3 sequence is CASSLAGPRAKYEQYF. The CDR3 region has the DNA TGTGCCAGCAGCTTGGCGGGGCCCCGAGCCAAATACGAGCAGTACTTC.

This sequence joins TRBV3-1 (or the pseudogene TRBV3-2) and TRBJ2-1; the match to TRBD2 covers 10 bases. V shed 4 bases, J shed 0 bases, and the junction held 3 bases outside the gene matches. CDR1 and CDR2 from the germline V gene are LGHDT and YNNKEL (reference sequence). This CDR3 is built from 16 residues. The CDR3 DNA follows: TGTGCCAGCAGCCGATCTAGCGGGAGCTCCTACAATGAGCAGTTCTTC. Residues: CASSRSSGSSYNEQFF.

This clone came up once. Here the CDR3 DNA reads TGTGCCAGCAGCTTAGCGATCGGGAGTTCCTTCGCCAAAAACATTCAGTACTTC. It codes for CASSLAIGSSFAKNIQYF. The rearrangement joins TRBV7-8 to TRBJ2-4; D possibly corresponds to TRBD2 (6 bases). There are 18 residues in the CDR3. V shed 0 bases and J shed 1 base, with 16 bases lying between them. In germline, CDR1 is SGHVS, CDR2 FQNEAQ.

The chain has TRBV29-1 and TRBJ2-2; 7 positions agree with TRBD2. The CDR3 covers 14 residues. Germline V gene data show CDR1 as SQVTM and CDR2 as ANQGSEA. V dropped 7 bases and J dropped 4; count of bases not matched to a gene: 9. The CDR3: CSAAGLLTTGELFF. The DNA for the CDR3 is TGCAGCGCAGCGGGACTCCTCACCACCGGGGAGCTGTTTTTT.

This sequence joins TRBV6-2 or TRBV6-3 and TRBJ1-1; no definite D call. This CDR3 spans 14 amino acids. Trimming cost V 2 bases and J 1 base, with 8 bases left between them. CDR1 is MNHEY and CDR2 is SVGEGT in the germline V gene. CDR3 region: CASSYIAGNTEAFF. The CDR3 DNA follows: TGTGCCAGCAGTTACATTGCGGGGAACACTGAAGCTTTCTTT.

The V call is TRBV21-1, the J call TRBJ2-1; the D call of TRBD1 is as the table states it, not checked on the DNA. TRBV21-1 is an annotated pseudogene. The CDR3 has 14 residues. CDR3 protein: CASRTGPSYNEQFF. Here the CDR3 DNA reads TGTGCCAGCAGGACAGGACCCTCCTACAATGAGCAGTTCTTC.

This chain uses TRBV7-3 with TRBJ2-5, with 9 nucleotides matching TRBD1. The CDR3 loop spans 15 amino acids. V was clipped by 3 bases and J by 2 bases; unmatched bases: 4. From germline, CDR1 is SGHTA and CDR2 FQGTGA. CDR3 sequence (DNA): TGTGCCAGCAGCTTGGGACAGGGAGAACAAGAGACCCAGTACTTC. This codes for CASSLGQGEQETQYF.

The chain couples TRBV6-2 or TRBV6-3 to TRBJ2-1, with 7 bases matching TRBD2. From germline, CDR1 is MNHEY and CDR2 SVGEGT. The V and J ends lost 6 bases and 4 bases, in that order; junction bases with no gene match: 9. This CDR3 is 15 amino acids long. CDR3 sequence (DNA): TGTGCCAGCAGCCCCCGGGAGGTGTTTTACAATGAGCAGTTCTTC. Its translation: CASSPREVFYNEQFF.

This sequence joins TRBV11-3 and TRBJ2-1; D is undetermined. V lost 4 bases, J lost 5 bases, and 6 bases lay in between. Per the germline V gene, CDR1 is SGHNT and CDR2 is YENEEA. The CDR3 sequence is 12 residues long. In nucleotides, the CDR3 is TGTGCCAGCAGCTCGTCTCACAATGAGCAGTTCTTC. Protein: CASSSSHNEQFF.

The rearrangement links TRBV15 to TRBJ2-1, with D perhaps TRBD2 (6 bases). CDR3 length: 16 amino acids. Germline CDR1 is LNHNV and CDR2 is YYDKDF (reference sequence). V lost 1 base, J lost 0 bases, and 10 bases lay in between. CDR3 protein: CATSRAAGGSYNEQFF. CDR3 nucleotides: TGTGCCACCAGCAGAGCCGCCGGGGGCTCCTACAATGAGCAGTTCTTC.

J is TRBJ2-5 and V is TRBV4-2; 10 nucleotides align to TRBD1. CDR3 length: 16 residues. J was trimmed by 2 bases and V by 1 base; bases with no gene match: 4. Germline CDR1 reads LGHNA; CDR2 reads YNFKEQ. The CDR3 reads CASSQVLGQGQETQYF. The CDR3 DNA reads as TGTGCCAGCAGCCAAGTCCTGGGACAGGGGCAAGAGACCCAGTACTTC.

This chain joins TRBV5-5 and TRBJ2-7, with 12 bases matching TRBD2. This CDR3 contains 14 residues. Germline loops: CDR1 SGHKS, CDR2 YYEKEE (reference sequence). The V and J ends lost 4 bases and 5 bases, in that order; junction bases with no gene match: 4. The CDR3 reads CASSLAGGKNEQYF. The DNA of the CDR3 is TGTGCCAGCAGCCTAGCGGGAGGGAAGAACGAGCAGTACTTC.

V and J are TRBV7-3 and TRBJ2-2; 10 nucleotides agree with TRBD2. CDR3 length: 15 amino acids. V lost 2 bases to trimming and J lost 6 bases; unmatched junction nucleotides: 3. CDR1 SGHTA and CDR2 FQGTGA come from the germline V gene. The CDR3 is CASSLVAGGSGELFF. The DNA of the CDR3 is TGTGCCAGCAGCTTAGTAGCGGGGGGCTCCGGGGAGCTGTTTTTT.

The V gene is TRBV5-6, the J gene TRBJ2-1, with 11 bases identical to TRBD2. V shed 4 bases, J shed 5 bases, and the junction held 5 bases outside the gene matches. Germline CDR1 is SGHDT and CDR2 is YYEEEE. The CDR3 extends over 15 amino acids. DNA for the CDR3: TGTGCCAGCAGCCCGGGGACTAGCGGAGACAATGAGCAGTTCTTC. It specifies CASSPGTSGDNEQFF.

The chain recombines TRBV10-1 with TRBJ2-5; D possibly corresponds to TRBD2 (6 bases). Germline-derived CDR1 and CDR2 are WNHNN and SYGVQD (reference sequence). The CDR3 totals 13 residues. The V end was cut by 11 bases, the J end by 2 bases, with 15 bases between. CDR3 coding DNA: TGCGCCCCCACCGTGGCGGGGCAAGAGACCCAGTACTTC. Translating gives CAPTVAGQETQYF.

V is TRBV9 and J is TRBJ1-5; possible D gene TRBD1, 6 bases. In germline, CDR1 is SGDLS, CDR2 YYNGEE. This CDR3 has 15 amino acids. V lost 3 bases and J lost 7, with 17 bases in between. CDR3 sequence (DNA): TGTGCCAGCAGCGAGGGGGGAGGGGCGGGACAGCCCCAGCATTTT. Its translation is CASSEGGGAGQPQHF.

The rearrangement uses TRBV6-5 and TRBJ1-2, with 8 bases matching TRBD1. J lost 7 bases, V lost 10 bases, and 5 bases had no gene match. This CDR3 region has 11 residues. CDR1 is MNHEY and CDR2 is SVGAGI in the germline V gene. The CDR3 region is CATKDRAGYTF. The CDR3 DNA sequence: TGTGCCACCAAGGACAGGGCTGGCTACACCTTC.

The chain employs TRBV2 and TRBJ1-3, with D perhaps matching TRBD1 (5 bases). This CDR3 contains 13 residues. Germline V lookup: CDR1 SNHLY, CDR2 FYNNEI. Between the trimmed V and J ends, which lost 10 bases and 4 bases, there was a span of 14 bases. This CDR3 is CATRGGEGNTIYF. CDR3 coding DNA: TGTGCCACCCGGGGGGGTGAAGGAAACACCATATATTTT. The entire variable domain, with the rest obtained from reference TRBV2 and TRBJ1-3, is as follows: EPEVTQTPSHQVTQMGQEVILRCVPISNHLYFYWYRQILGQKVEFLVSFYNNEISEKSEIFDDQFSVERPDGSNFTLKIRSTKLEDSAMYFCATRGGEGNTIYFGEGSWLTVV.

CDR3 sequence reads: CASSLEAPSGPYEQYF. In DNA, the CDR3 is TGTGCCAGCAGCTTAGAAGCGCCTAGCGGGCCGTACGAGCAGTACTTC. The chain employs TRBV7-2 and TRBJ2-7; 8 bases line up with TRBD2. This CDR3 is built from 16 residues. With 1 base clipped from V and 4 bases from J, the junction kept 9 bases outside the gene matches. Germline V gene sequence: CDR1 SGHTA, CDR2 FQGNSA.

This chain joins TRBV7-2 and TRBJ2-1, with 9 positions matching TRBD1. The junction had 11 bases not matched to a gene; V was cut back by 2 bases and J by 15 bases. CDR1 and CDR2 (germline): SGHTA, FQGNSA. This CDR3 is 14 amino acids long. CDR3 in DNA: TGTGCCAGCAGCTTACGATCGGACAGGGGTTATCGGTTCTTC. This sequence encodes CASSLRSDRGYRFF.

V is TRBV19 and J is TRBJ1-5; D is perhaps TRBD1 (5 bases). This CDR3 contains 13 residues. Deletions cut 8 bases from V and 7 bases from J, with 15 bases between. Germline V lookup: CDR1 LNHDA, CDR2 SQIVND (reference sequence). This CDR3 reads CASSQGREQPQHF. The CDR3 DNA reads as TGTGCCAGTTCGCAGGGTAGGGAACAGCCCCAGCATTTT.

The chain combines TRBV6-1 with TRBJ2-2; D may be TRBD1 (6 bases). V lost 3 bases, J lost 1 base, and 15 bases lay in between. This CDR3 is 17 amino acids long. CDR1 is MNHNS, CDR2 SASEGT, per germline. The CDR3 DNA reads TGTGCCAGCAGTGACGGCTCAGGGGTGGGGAACACCGGGGAGCTGTTTTTT. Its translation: CASSDGSGVGNTGELFF.

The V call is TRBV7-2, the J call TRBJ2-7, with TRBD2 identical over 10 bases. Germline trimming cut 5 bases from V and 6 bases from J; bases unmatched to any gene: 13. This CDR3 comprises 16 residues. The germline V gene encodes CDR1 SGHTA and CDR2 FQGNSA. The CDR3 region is CASSIGRSGRAGEQYF. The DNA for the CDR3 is TGTGCCAGCAGCATAGGGAGGAGCGGGAGGGCCGGCGAGCAGTACTTC.

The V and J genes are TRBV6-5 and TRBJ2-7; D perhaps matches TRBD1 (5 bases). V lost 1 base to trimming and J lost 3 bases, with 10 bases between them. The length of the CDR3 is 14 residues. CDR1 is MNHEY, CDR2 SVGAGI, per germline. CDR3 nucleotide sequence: TGTGCCAGCAGTTACTTGGACAACTACTACGAGCAGTACTTC. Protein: CASSYLDNYYEQYF.

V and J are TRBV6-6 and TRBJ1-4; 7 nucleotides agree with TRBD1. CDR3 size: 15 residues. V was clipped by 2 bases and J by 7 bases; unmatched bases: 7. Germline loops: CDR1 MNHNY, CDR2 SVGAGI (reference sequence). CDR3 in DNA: TGTGCCAGCAGTTACGAGGGGGCGCTTGGTGAAAAACTGTTTTTT. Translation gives CASSYEGALGEKLFF.

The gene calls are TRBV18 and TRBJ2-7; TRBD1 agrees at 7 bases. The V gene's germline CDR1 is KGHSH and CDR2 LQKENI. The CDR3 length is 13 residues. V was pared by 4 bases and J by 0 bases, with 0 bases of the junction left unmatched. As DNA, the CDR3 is TGTGCCAGCTCACGGGACAGCTCCTACGAGCAGTACTTC. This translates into CASSRDSSYEQYF.

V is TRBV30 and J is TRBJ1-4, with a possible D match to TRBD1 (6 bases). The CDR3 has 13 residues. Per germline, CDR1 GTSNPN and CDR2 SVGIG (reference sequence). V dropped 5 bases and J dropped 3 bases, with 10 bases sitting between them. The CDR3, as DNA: TGTGCCTGGGCAGGGGTATCTAATGAAAAACTGTTTTTT. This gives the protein CAWAGVSNEKLFF.

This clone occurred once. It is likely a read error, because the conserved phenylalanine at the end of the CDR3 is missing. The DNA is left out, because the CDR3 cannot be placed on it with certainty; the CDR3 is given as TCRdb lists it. Here the CDR3 reads CASSQELGDRRWSI. The chain uses TRBV4-2 and TRBJ1-1; no DNA check was done on the table's D call, TRBD1. The V gene's germline CDR1 is LGHNA and CDR2 YNFKEQ. The CDR3 adds up to 14 amino acids, both ends counted.

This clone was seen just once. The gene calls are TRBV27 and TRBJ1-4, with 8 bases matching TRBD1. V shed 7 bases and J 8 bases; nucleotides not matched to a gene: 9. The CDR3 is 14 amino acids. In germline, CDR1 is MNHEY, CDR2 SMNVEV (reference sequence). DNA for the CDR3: TGTGCCAGCACCAGACAGGGGACAGGAGAAAAACTGTTTTTT. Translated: CASTRQGTGEKLFF.